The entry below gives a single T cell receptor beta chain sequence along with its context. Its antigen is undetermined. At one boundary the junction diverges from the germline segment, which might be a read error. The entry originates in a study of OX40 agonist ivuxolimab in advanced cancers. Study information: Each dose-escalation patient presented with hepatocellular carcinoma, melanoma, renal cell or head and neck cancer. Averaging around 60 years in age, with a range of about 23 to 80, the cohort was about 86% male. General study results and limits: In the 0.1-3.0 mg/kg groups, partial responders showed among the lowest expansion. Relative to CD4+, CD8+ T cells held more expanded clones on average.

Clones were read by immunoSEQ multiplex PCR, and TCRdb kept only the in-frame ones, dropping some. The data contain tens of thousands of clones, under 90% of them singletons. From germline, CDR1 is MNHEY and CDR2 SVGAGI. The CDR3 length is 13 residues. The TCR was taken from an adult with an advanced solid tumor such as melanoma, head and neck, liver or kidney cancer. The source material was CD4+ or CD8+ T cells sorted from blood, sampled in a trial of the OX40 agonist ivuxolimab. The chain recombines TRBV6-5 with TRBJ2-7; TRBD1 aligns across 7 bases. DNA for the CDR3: TGTGCCAGCAATTACAGGGGTAGCTACGAGCAGTACTTC. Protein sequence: CASNYRGSYEQYF.